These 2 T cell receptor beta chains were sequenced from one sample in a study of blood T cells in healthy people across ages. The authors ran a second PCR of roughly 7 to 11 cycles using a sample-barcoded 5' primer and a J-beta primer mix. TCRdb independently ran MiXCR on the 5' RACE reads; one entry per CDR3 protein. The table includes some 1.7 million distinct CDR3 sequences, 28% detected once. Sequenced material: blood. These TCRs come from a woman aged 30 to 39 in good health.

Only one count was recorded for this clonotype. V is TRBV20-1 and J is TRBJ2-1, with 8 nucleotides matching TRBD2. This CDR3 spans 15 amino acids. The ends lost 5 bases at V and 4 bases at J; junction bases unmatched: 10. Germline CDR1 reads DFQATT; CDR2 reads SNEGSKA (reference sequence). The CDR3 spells CSARKLAGPYNEQFF. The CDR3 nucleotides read TGCAGTGCTCGGAAGCTAGCGGGCCCATACAATGAGCAGTTCTTC.

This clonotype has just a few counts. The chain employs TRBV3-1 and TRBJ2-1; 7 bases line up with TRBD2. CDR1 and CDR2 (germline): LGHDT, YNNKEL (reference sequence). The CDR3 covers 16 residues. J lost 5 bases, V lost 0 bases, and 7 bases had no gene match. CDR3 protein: CASSQDPSGVDNEQFF. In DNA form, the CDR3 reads TGTGCCAGCAGCCAAGATCCAAGCGGGGTAGACAATGAGCAGTTCTTC.